The 19 T cell receptor beta chains reported below all come from one sample, sequenced in a study of tumor-infiltrating lymphocytes in primary liver carcinoma. Germline DNA was also extracted, and blood RNA derived from unsorted whole blood. With around 500 ng total RNA as template and a constant-region primer, TCR beta cDNA was made. It was through three nested multiplex PCR rounds of slightly modified ARM-PCR that TCR beta libraries arose. Use of TRBV1-TRBV30 forward primers with a C-beta reverse primer characterized the first two PCR rounds, which lasted nine to eleven cycles each. TCRdb ran MiXCR on the multiplex PCR reads and lists one entry per CDR3 protein. The sample includes roughly 330,000 distinct CDR3 sequences, 65% of them seen just once. Sequenced input: peripheral blood. Receptors were obtained from a man aged 35 to 55 with primary liver carcinoma and hepatitis B virus infection.

On this clonotype itself: The junction departs from the called germline gene at one end, perhaps through a read error. The rearrangement links TRBV30 to TRBJ1-1; D is unresolved. CDR3 length: 12 amino acids. Germline V lookup: CDR1 GTSNPN, CDR2 SVGIG (reference sequence). CDR3 sequence (DNA): TGTCCCTGGAGTAACAGAAACACTGAAGCTTTCTTT. Translated, it gives CPWSNRNTEAFF.

With regard to this clonotype: This may be a read error: a much more frequent sequence differs by one nucleotide. The chain combines TRBV6-1 with TRBJ1-2; D gene unclear. Germline V gene lookup returns CDR1 MNHNS and CDR2 SASEGT. Trimming pared 0 bases from V and 5 bases from J, leaving 13 bases between. The CDR3 sequence is 15 residues long. CDR3 loop: CASSEAHPGRYGYTF. The DNA for the CDR3 is TGTGCCAGCAGTGAAGCGCACCCGGGAAGGTATGGCTACACCTTC.

Regarding this clonotype: A read error is possible here, since a much larger clone lies one base away. The V call is TRBV6-5, the J call TRBJ2-2; D call uncertain. Per germline, CDR1 MNHEY and CDR2 SVGAGI. The CDR3 has 12 amino acids. Here the CDR3 reads CAGRSNTGELFF. Written as DNA, the CDR3 is TGTGCCGGCAGATCCAACACCGGGGAGCTGTTTTTT.

A word on this clonotype: A read error may be the cause here, since a much bigger clone is one base away. The chain combines TRBV6-5 with TRBJ2-1; 8 bases are shared with TRBD2. Germline CDR1 is MNHEY and CDR2 is SVGAGI. The CDR3 contains 17 residues. This chain's CDR3 is CARSSRLAGSRGNEQFF. The DNA of the CDR3 is TGTGCCAGGAGTTCACGGCTAGCGGGCTCTAGGGGCAATGAGCAGTTCTTC.

Regarding this clonotype: As the CDR3 is not closed by the conserved phenylalanine or tryptophan, this likely results from a read error. V is TRBV11-1 and J is TRBJ2-3; TRBD2 is a possible D gene (5 bases). From germline, CDR1 is SGHAT and CDR2 FQDESV (reference sequence). This CDR3 has 13 residues. Trimming shortened V by 1 base and J by 8 bases, and 10 bases separated the two germline ends. This CDR3 is CASSLGERGTQYL. CDR3 bases: TGTGCCAGCAGCTTAGGGGAGCGAGGTACGCAGTATCTT.

This clonotype appeared once. A junction end diverges from the germline sequence, so it may reflect a read error. The CDR3: CAIRGTAISGVNVLTF. The DNA for the CDR3 is TGTGCCATCAGGGGGACAGCGATCTCTGGGGTCAACGTCCTGACTTTC. The J gene is TRBJ2-6, the V gene TRBV10-3; TRBD1 aligns across 7 bases. Looked up from germline, CDR1 is ENHRY and CDR2 is SYGVKD. The CDR3 consists of 16 residues.

This clonotype has just a few counts. The chain links TRBV7-9 to TRBJ1-3; D remains ambiguous. The germline V gene has CDR1 SEHNR and CDR2 FQNEAQ (reference sequence). V dropped 11 bases and J dropped 7 bases, with 9 bases sitting between them. The CDR3 spans 10 residues. Written as DNA, the CDR3 is TGTGCCTGCGGCAGGAACACCATATATTTT. Encoded protein: CACGRNTIYF. The full variable domain, its missing parts supplied by reference TRBV7-9 and TRBJ1-3, is DTGVSQNPRHKITKRGQNVTFRCDPISEHNRLYWYRQTLGQGPEFLTYFQNEAQLEKSRLLSDRFSAERPKGSFSTLEIQRTEQGDSAMYLCACGRNTIYFGEGSWLTVV.

The chain is built from TRBV12-3 or TRBV12-4 and TRBJ2-1; weak D call: TRBD2 (6 bases). Trimming took off 2 bases at V and 7 bases at J, with 12 bases between the two ends. The CDR3 runs 14 residues. CDR3 in amino acids: CASSLWTKGNEQFF. CDR3 coding DNA: TGTGCCAGCAGTTTATGGACTAAAGGGAATGAGCAGTTCTTC.

In this sample, this clonotype turned up a few times. This rearrangement joins TRBV11-2 to TRBJ1-2, with D perhaps TRBD1 (5 bases). The V end lost 3 bases, the J end lost 10 bases, and 15 bases lay between the germline ends. This CDR3 region has 13 residues. Germline V gene data show CDR1 as SGHAT and CDR2 as FQNNGV. The CDR3 spells CASSFQIGEDYTF. In DNA form, the CDR3 reads TGTGCCAGCAGCTTTCAGATAGGGGAGGACTACACCTTC.

A note on this clonotype: Possible read error: a much larger clone is one base away. The gene calls are TRBV29-1 and TRBJ1-3; D not resolved. The CDR3 runs 15 residues. Germline values: CDR1 SQVTM, CDR2 ANQGSEA. CDR3 amino acids: CSVLSGLPSGDTIYF. The DNA for the CDR3 is TGCAGCGTCCTTTCAGGCTTACCCTCTGGAGACACCATATATTTT. The full variable domain, with the rest looked up from reference TRBV29-1 and TRBJ1-3, is SAVISQKPSRDICQRGTSLTIQCQVDSQVTMMFWYRQQPGQSLTLIATANQGSEATYESGFVIDKFPISRPNLTFSTLTVSNMSPEDSSIYLCSVLSGLPSGDTIYFGEGSWLTVV.

This clonotype has just one count. Sequence at one end of the junction differs from germline and may be a read error. The genes are TRBV7-9 and TRBJ1-1, with D unresolved. There are 13 residues in the CDR3. In germline, CDR1 is SEHNR, CDR2 FQNEAQ (reference sequence). The CDR3 protein is CASSLRAGSEVFF. The CDR3 DNA is TGTGCCAGCAGTTTAAGGGCGGGCTCCGAAGTTTTCTTT.

Worth noting for this clonotype: A much larger clone lies one base from this, so it may be a read error. The rearrangement joins TRBV10-3 to TRBJ2-3; TRBD2 is a possible D gene (5 bases). The CDR3 loop spans 13 amino acids. Germline V gives CDR1 ENHRY, CDR2 SYGVKD. The CDR3 protein is CAIGPAAGDTRYF. The CDR3 DNA reads as TGTGCCATCGGCCCAGCGGCAGGAGATACGCGGTATTTT.

With regard to this clonotype: The CDR3 does not end in the conserved phenylalanine or tryptophan, so this is likely a read error. The V call is TRBV11-3, the J call TRBJ2-5, with 8 bases lining up with TRBD1. Per the germline V gene, CDR1 is SGHNT and CDR2 is YENEEA. V was clipped by 5 bases and J by 8 bases; unmatched bases: 7. The CDR3 sequence is 13 residues long. The CDR3 loop reads CASSTTGGETQYL. DNA for the CDR3: TGTGCCAGCAGCACTACAGGGGGAGAAACCCAGTACTTA.

This clonotype was seen once. The CDR3 region is CANSSGARTDTQYF. Here the CDR3 DNA reads TGTGCCAACTCTAGCGGGGCTAGGACAGATACGCAGTATTTT. V is TRBV11-2 and J is TRBJ2-3; 9 bases line up with TRBD2. This CDR3 has 14 amino acids. The V gene's germline CDR1 is SGHAT and CDR2 FQNNGV. V shed 10 bases, J shed 3 bases, and the junction held 8 bases outside the gene matches. Based on the CDR3 plus reference TRBV11-2 and TRBJ2-3, the full variable domain is EAGVAQSPRYKIIEKRQSVAFWCNPISGHATLYWYQQILGQGPKLLIQFQNNGVVDDSQLPKDRFSAERLKGVDSTLKIQPAKLEDSAVYLCANSSGARTDTQYFGPGTRLTVL.

This chain connects TRBV6-6 to TRBJ2-7; 8 positions match TRBD2. Germline CDR1 reads MNHNY; CDR2 reads SVGAGI (reference sequence). Germline trimming cut 6 bases from V and 6 bases from J; bases unmatched to any gene: 16. This CDR3 comprises 16 residues. The CDR3 nucleotides are TGTGCCAGCAGGCAAAACGGGAGGGCCTTGGGGGGCGAGCAGTACTTC. Its translation: CASRQNGRALGGEQYF.

On this clonotype itself: Possible read error: a much larger clone is one base away. The chain recombines TRBV6-5 with TRBJ2-5, with 8 bases fitting TRBD1. Germline lookup yields CDR1 MNHEY and CDR2 SVGAGI. V shed 7 bases, J shed 8 bases, and the junction held 15 bases outside the gene matches. CDR3 size: 15 residues. CDR3 coding DNA: TGTGCCAGCACCTCCGACAGGGGACCGGGGGATACCCAGTACTTC. This translates into CASTSDRGPGDTQYF.

This clonotype showed up many times. The chain links TRBV29-1 to TRBJ2-3, with TRBD1 as a possible D gene (8 bases). Looked up from germline, CDR1 is SQVTM and CDR2 is ANQGSEA. The V and J ends lost 6 bases and 4 bases respectively, with 23 bases between them. This CDR3 region has 16 residues. The CDR3 DNA sequence: TGCAGCGTGAATTCCCCGGACAGGGCGGGGGCAGATACGCAGTATTTT. It codes for CSVNSPDRAGADTQYF.

With respect to this clonotype: The conserved phenylalanine or tryptophan is not found at the CDR3 terminus, so this likely reflects a read error. The J gene is TRBJ2-7, the V gene TRBV29-1; a weak D match, TRBD2 (5 bases). This CDR3 region has 10 residues. Trimming pared 7 bases from V and 7 bases from J, leaving 11 bases between. The V gene's germline CDR1 is SQVTM and CDR2 ANQGSEA. The CDR3 here is CSAVTGEQYS. The CDR3 DNA reads as TGCAGCGCAGTAACGGGGGAGCAGTACTCC.

As concerns this clonotype: The junction does not match germline at one end; this may be a read error. V gene TRBV4-3 combines with J gene TRBJ1-1, with D possibly TRBD1 on 6 matching bases. This CDR3 is 15 amino acids long. Per germline, CDR1 LGHNA and CDR2 YSLEER. The CDR3 sequence: CANSQETPGVGRAFF. CDR3 in DNA: TGCGCCAACAGCCAAGAGACGCCAGGGGTGGGCAGGGCTTTCTTT.